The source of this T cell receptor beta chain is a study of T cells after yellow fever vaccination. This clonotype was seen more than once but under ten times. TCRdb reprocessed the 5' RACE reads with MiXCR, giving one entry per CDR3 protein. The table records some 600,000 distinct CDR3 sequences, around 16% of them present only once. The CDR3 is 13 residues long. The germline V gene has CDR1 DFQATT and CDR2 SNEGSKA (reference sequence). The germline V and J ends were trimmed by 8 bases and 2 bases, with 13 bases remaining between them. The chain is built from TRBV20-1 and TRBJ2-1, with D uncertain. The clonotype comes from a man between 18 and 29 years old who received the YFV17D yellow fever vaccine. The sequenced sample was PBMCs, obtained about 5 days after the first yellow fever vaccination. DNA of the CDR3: TGCAGTTACCCAGGCGCGGCCTACAATGAGCAGTTCTTC. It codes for CSYPGAAYNEQFF.